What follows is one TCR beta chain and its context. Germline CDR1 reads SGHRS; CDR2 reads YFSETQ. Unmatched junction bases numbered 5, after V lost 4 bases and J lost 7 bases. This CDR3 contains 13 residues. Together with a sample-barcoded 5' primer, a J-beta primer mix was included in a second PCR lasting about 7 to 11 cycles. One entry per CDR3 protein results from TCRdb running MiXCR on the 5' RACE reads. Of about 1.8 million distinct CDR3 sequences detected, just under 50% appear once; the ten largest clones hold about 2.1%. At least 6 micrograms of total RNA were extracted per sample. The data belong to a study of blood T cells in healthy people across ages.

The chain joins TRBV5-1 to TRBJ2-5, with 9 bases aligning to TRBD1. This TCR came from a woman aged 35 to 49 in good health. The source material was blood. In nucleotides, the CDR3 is TGCGCCAGCAGCCAGACAGGGGGAGGGACCCAGTACTTC. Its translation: CASSQTGGGTQYF.